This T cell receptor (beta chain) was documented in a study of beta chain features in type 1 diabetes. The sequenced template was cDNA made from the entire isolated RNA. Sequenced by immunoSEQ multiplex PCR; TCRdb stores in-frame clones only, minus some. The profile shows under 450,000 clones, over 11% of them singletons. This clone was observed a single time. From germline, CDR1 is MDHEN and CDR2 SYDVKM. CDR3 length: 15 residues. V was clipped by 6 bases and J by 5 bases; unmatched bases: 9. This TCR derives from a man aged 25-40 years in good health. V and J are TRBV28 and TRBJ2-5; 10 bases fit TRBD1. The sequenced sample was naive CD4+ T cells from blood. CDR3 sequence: CASRSRQGAAETQYF. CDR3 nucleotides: TGTGCCAGCAGATCCCGACAGGGGGCGGCGGAGACCCAGTACTTC.